Listed below are T cell receptor beta chains from one sample, sequenced in a study of lymphopenia after photon versus proton radiotherapy. TCRdb keeps only in-frame clones here, not all; method: immunoSEQ multiplex PCR. The sample carries roughly 42,000 clones, over 75% recorded once. The input for sequencing was peripheral blood, taken from a patient treated with photon-based radiotherapy. The receptors here all came from a man aged 35 to 55 with gastric cancer. The CDR3 runs from the conserved cysteine through the conserved F or W. The D gene is left open where the match is weak. Only part of the rows carry a size: once, few, many, or a class if the clone is expanded.

TRBV10-3	TRBJ2-1	-	-	CATEGQRTYNEQFF	TGTGCCACAGAGGGGCAGAGGACCTACAATGAGCAGTTCTTC
TRBV5-4	TRBJ1-2	-	-	CASSETVNYGYTF	TGTGCCAGCAGCGAGACAGTAAACTATGGCTACACCTTC
TRBV2	TRBJ1-2	TRBD1	-	CASRQGQENGYTF	TGTGCCAGCAGACAGGGGCAAGAAAATGGCTACACCTTC
TRBV7-9	TRBJ2-3	TRBD2	-	CASSQGLAGGTDTQYF	TGTGCCAGCAGCCAAGGACTAGCGGGGGGTACAGATACGCAGTATTTT
TRBV29-1	TRBJ2-1	-	-	CSVVRAGPQSYNEQFF	TGCAGCGTGGTAAGGGCGGGCCCTCAATCCTACAATGAGCAGTTCTTC
TRBV7-9	TRBJ2-7	TRBD2	-	CASSLEGLGYEQYF	TGTGCCAGCAGCCTGGAGGGACTAGGTTACGAGCAGTACTTC
TRBV6-1	TRBJ1-3	-	-	CASSGAWGRGDGNTIYF	TGTGCCAGCAGTGGAGCTTGGGGGCGCGGGGATGGAAACACCATATATTTT
TRBV18	TRBJ1-1	TRBD1	-	CASSPGTGVTAFF	TGTGCCAGCTCACCCGGGACAGGGGTAACCGCTTTCTTT
TRBV30	TRBJ1-1	-	-	CAWSPSRTFQGNTEAFF	TGTGCCTGGAGTCCTAGTAGGACCTTCCAGGGCAACACTGAAGCTTTCTTT
TRBV9	TRBJ2-2	-	-	CASSPRLGTGAGELFF	TGTGCCAGCAGCCCGCGACTAGGTACCGGTGCCGGGGAGCTGTTTTTT
TRBV11-2	TRBJ2-1	-	-	CASSLLRGANEQFF	TGTGCCAGCAGCTTACTCAGGGGGGCTAATGAGCAGTTCTTC
TRBV5-1	TRBJ1-2	TRBD1	-	CASSTGQGADGYTF	TGCGCCAGCAGCACCGGACAGGGGGCGGATGGCTACACCTTC
TRBV5-6	TRBJ2-5	-	few	CASSLDRQETQYF	TGTGCCAGCAGCTTGGACAGGCAAGAGACCCAGTACTTC
TRBV4-1	TRBJ1-1	-	once	CASSQWTGGNTEAFF	TGCGCCAGCAGCCAGTGGACGGGGGGGAACACTGAAGCTTTCTTT
TRBV16	TRBJ1-5	-	-	CASSQNSSRDQPQHF	TGTGCCAGCAGCCAAAACAGCTCACGGGATCAGCCCCAGCATTTT
TRBV30	TRBJ1-1	-	-	CAWSPGRNTEAFF	TGTGCCTGGAGTCCAGGGAGGAACACTGAAGCTTTCTTT
TRBV6-4	TRBJ1-2	-	-	CASSPGRASGYTF	TGTGCCAGCAGCCCCGGGAGGGCCAGTGGCTACACCTTC
TRBV6-5	TRBJ2-7	-	-	CASRAVYEQYF	TGTGCCAGCAGAGCAGTCTACGAGCAGTACTTC
TRBV19	TRBJ2-2	TRBD2	once	CASSIGEGEEIPGELFF	TGTGCCAGTAGTATAGGGGAGGGAGAAGAGATCCCCGGGGAGCTGTTTTTT
TRBV30	TRBJ1-6	TRBD1	-	CAWIPGTEDSPLHF	TGTGCCTGGATTCCCGGGACAGAGGATTCACCCCTCCACTTT
TRBV5-1	TRBJ2-3	TRBD2	-	CASSLVRGGPTDTQYF	TGCGCCAGCAGCTTGGTACGGGGGGGCCCCACAGATACGCAGTATTTT
TRBV18	TRBJ2-3	TRBD2	-	CASSPGLAGLSRTDTQYF	TGTGCCAGCTCACCCGGACTAGCGGGCCTGTCCCGCACAGATACGCAGTATTTT
TRBV7-8	TRBJ2-3	TRBD2	-	CASSLAAGGATDTQYF	TGTGCCAGCAGCTTAGCGGCGGGGGGGGCCACAGATACGCAGTATTTT
TRBV15	TRBJ1-6	TRBD1	-	CATSRDGQGAMRHHF	TGTGCCACCAGCAGAGACGGACAGGGGGCGATGCGGCACCACTTT
TRBV2	TRBJ2-7	TRBD1	-	CASSVGQGAVYEQYF	TGTGCCAGCAGTGTGGGACAGGGGGCGGTTTACGAGCAGTACTTC
TRBV6-1	TRBJ1-4	-	-	CASGDRGEKLFF	TGTGCCAGCGGGGACCGGGGTGAAAAACTGTTTTTT
TRBV27	TRBJ2-1	-	-	CASSRNYHEQFF	TGTGCCAGCAGCCGAAACTATCATGAGCAGTTCTTC
TRBV7-9	TRBJ2-2	TRBD1	-	CASSSNRDRVAGELFF	TGTGCCAGCAGCTCTAACCGGGACAGGGTCGCCGGGGAGCTGTTTTTT
TRBV7-2	TRBJ1-1	-	-	CASSLSWGTEAFF	TGTGCCAGCAGCTTATCCTGGGGCACTGAAGCTTTCTTT
TRBV21-1	TRBJ2-2	-	-	CASSRESGELFF	TGTGCCAGCAGTAGGGAGTCCGGGGAGCTGTTTTTT
TRBV19	TRBJ2-2	-	few	CASSISDTGELFF	TGTGCCAGTAGTATCAGTGACACCGGGGAGCTGTTTTTT
TRBV19	TRBJ1-6	-	few	CATRRGGDSPLHF	TGTGCCACCCGGAGGGGGGGCGATTCACCCCTCCACTTT
TRBV2	TRBJ1-1	-	-	CASKLLNRANTEAFF	TGTGCCAGCAAACTTCTGAACAGGGCGAACACTGAAGCTTTCTTT
TRBV7-3	TRBJ2-2	-	few	CASTESQGGTGELFF	TGTGCCAGCACCGAAAGCCAGGGTGGCACCGGGGAGCTGTTTTTT
TRBV29-1	TRBJ2-7	-	-	CSAGDRNYEQYF	TGCAGCGCCGGGGACCGGAACTACGAGCAGTACTTC
TRBV7-2	TRBJ2-2	TRBD1	-	CASSQDRVTGELFF	TGTGCCAGCAGCCAGGACAGGGTTACCGGGGAGCTGTTTTTT
TRBV5-1	TRBJ2-7	TRBD1	few	CASSTSGTVTPGGQYF	TGCGCCAGCAGTACCTCCGGGACAGTCACCCCTGGGGGGCAGTACTTC
TRBV2	TRBJ2-1	TRBD2	-	CASSGPGLVPFF	TGTGCCAGCAGTGGACCGGGACTAGTCCCGTTCTTC
TRBV11-1	TRBJ2-7	TRBD2	-	CASSHGGGEAYEQYF	TGTGCCAGCAGCCACGGGGGAGGGGAGGCCTACGAGCAGTACTTC
TRBV5-1	TRBJ2-2	-	-	CASSLEQPNTGELFF	TGCGCCAGCAGCTTGGAACAGCCAAACACCGGGGAGCTGTTTTTT
TRBV6-1	TRBJ2-7	-	-	CASSEAWRGEQYF	TGTGCCAGCAGTGAAGCGTGGAGGGGCGAGCAGTACTTC
TRBV5-4	TRBJ1-2	-	-	CASSLDGSYGYTF	TGTGCCAGCAGCTTGGACGGGTCCTATGGCTACACCTTC
TRBV4-1	TRBJ2-7	TRBD1	few	CASSQAPGQALEQYF	TGCGCCAGCAGCCAGGCCCCGGGACAGGCCCTAGAGCAGTACTTC
TRBV6-5	TRBJ1-5	-	-	CASSLQQGQPQHF	TGTGCCAGCAGTCTACAACAGGGTCAGCCCCAGCATTTT
TRBV9	TRBJ2-3	TRBD1	-	CASSVWDRVTDTQYF	TGTGCCAGCAGCGTTTGGGACAGGGTGACAGATACGCAGTATTTT
TRBV7-2	TRBJ1-2	-	-	CASSKQGGPYGYTF	TGTGCCAGCAGCAAGCAGGGTGGACCTTATGGCTACACCTTC
TRBV5-4	TRBJ2-4	TRBD1	-	CASSLDRGRWNIQYF	TGTGCCAGCAGCTTGGACAGGGGGCGATGGAACATTCAGTACTTC
TRBV6-6	TRBJ2-2	-	-	CASSQSGLSNTGELFF	TGTGCCAGCAGTCAATCGGGACTCTCGAACACCGGGGAGCTGTTTTTT
TRBV13	TRBJ2-2	-	-	CASSLGGRYAGELFF	TGTGCCAGCAGCTTAGGGGGGCGGTATGCCGGGGAGCTGTTTTTT
TRBV6-5	TRBJ1-2	-	-	CASSYRGGGYRTF	TGTGCCAGCAGTTACCGGGGGGGTGGATACAGAACCTTC
TRBV14	TRBJ1-4	-	-	CASSQDAGMLNEKLFF	TGTGCCAGCAGCCAAGATGCCGGGATGCTTAATGAAAAACTGTTTTTT
TRBV2	TRBJ1-1	TRBD1	-	CASSETGQPNTEAFF	TGTGCCAGCAGTGAAACGGGACAGCCGAACACTGAAGCTTTCTTT
TRBV6-5	TRBJ1-2	-	-	CASRPANYGYTF	TGTGCCAGCCGCCCCGCTAACTATGGCTACACCTTC
TRBV4-2	TRBJ2-7	-	-	CASSQDLGQTYEQYF	TGTGCCAGCAGCCAAGATCTAGGGCAGACCTACGAGCAGTACTTC
TRBV7-9	TRBJ1-4	TRBD1	-	CASSARGREEKLFF	TGTGCCAGCAGCGCCAGGGGGCGAGAGGAAAAACTGTTTTTT
TRBV4-3	TRBJ1-2	-	-	CASSQDRTSNYGYTF	TGCGCCAGCAGCCAAGATAGAACCTCCAACTATGGCTACACCTTC
TRBV29-1	TRBJ1-1	-	-	CSVATALRGETFF	TGCAGCGTTGCGACTGCCCTGAGGGGGGAAACTTTCTTT